The 32 T cell receptor beta chains listed next were all sequenced from one sample in a study of PD-1 blockade in classical Hodgkin lymphoma. All trial patients relapsed after autologous stem cell transplantation. Profiled with immunoSEQ multiplex PCR; TCRdb holds only in-frame clones, not every one. The sample includes about 14,000 clones, roughly 86% of them seen just once. Material: peripheral blood mononuclear cells (PBMCs), obtained at baseline. The receptors originated from a human donor with classical Hodgkin lymphoma.

The rearrangement links TRBV5-1 to TRBJ1-4; possible D gene TRBD1, 5 bases. The CDR3 has 14 residues. The germline V and J ends were trimmed by 2 bases and 3 bases, with 8 bases remaining between them. Germline V gene data show CDR1 as SGHRS and CDR2 as YFSETQ. The CDR3, as DNA: TGCGCCAGCAGCTTTGGGGGGTCTAATGAAAAACTGTTTTTT. It translates to CASSFGGSNEKLFF.

The J gene is TRBJ2-5, the V gene TRBV5-1; TRBD2 aligns across 10 bases. Per the germline V gene, CDR1 is SGHRS and CDR2 is YFSETQ. After removal of 2 bases from V and 5 bases from J, the junction contained 3 bases not matched to a gene. The CDR3 extends over 14 amino acids. CDR3 region: CASSFSGGTETQYF. The CDR3 bases are TGCGCCAGCAGCTTTAGCGGGGGGACGGAGACCCAGTACTTC.

The chain employs TRBV15 and TRBJ2-1; 9 bases are a match to TRBD1. Per germline, CDR1 LNHNV and CDR2 YYDKDF (reference sequence). With V trimmed by 5 bases and J by 3 bases, 5 bases remained unmatched. The CDR3 runs to 15 residues. Here the CDR3 DNA reads TGTGCCACCAGCGGCCGACAGGGGGTCTACAATGAGCAGTTCTTC. Its protein product is CATSGRQGVYNEQFF.

In its sample, this clone was seen once. The chain uses TRBV28 and TRBJ1-4; TRBD1 is a possible D gene (5 bases). CDR3 size: 14 residues. Germline CDR1 is MDHEN and CDR2 is SYDVKM. Trimming left V 4 bases short and J 8 bases short, with 14 bases between. CDR3 sequence: CASSWGRVEEKLFF. CDR3 in DNA: TGTGCCAGCAGTTGGGGCAGGGTGGAGGAAAAACTGTTTTTT.

This clone was counted only a few times. Sequence at one end of the junction differs from germline and may be a read error. The chain is built from TRBV28 and TRBJ2-2, with D perhaps given as TRBD1 or TRBD2 (5 bases each). The CDR3 covers 15 residues. The V gene's germline CDR1 is MDHEN and CDR2 SYDVKM. For the CDR3, the DNA is TGTGCCAGCAGGCCGGGACGGAAGAACACCGGGGAGTTGTTTTTT. It encodes CASRPGRKNTGELFF.

V usage is TRBV7-6 and J usage is TRBJ1-3; no clear D gene. In germline, CDR1 is SGHVS, CDR2 FNYEAQ. V was shortened by 1 base and J by 2 bases, with 18 bases between the two germline ends. The CDR3 consists of 18 residues. The CDR3 is CASSLGGQTLQTGNTIYF. The CDR3 nucleotides are TGTGCCAGCAGCTTAGGGGGTCAAACCCTACAAACTGGAAACACCATATATTTT.

V is TRBV7-2 and J is TRBJ1-5, with 9 bases fitting TRBD1. The J segment lost 3 bases and the V segment lost 2 bases, leaving 8 bases of the junction unmatched. Germline CDR1 SGHTA, CDR2 FQGNSA. This CDR3 contains 17 residues. The CDR3 DNA sequence: TGTGCCAGCAGCTTATACCCGGGACAGGGTCACAATCAGCCCCAGCATTTT. Its translation is CASSLYPGQGHNQPQHF.

The rearrangement uses TRBV9 and TRBJ1-5, with TRBD1 as a possible D gene (5 bases). With 2 bases removed from V and 5 bases from J, the gap between germline ends came to 14 bases. Germline V gene lookup returns CDR1 SGDLS and CDR2 YYNGEE. This CDR3 is 15 amino acids long. For the CDR3, the DNA is TGTGCCAGCAGCGTGGACCAGGGAAGGGATCAGCCCCAGCATTTT. This gives the protein CASSVDQGRDQPQHF.

The gene calls are TRBV4-2 and TRBJ1-2; possible D gene TRBD1, 6 bases. Germline-derived CDR1 and CDR2 are LGHNA and YNFKEQ. The CDR3 loop spans 16 amino acids. V lost 0 bases, J lost 7 bases, and 18 bases lay in between. CDR3 loop: CASSQDRGRGSAGYTF. Here the CDR3 DNA reads TGTGCCAGCAGCCAAGATAGGGGGAGAGGGTCTGCTGGCTACACCTTC.

The DNA of the CDR3 is TGTGCCAGCAGCCCCCAGCGGGGGGGGCGGGAGACCCAGTACTTC. The encoded protein is CASSPQRGGRETQYF. The gene calls are TRBV7-8 and TRBJ2-5; 10 bases agree with TRBD2. The V gene end was trimmed by 5 bases and the J gene end by 5 bases; junction bases not matched to a gene: 8. In germline, CDR1 is SGHVS, CDR2 FQNEAQ. CDR3 length: 15 amino acids. Based on the CDR3 plus reference TRBV7-8 and TRBJ2-5, the full variable domain is GAGVSQSPRYKVAKRGQDVALRCDPISGHVSLFWYQQALGQGPEFLTYFQNEAQLDKSGLPSDRFFAERPEGSVSTLKIQRTQQEDSAVYLCASSPQRGGRETQYFGPGTRLLVL.

V is TRBV18 and J is TRBJ1-6; 7 bases agree with TRBD1. V shed 3 bases, J shed 7 bases, and the junction held 0 bases outside the gene matches. CDR3 length: 13 amino acids. CDR1 is KGHSH, CDR2 LQKENI, per germline. The CDR3 region has the DNA TGTGCCAGCTCACCGGACAGGAATTCACCCCTCCACTTT. Its protein product is CASSPDRNSPLHF. Using reference TRBV18 and TRBJ1-6 for the parts outside the CDR3, the full variable domain is NAGVMQNPRHLVRRRGQEARLRCSPMKGHSHVYWYRQLPEEGLKFMVYLQKENIIDESGMPKERFSAEFPKEGPSILRIQQVVRGDSAAYFCASSPDRNSPLHFGNGTRLTVT.

J is TRBJ1-2 and V is TRBV7-9; TRBD1 aligns across 7 bases. With V trimmed by 1 base and J by 0 bases, 5 bases remained unmatched. CDR1 and CDR2 from the germline V gene are SEHNR and FQNEAQ (reference sequence). CDR3 length: 16 amino acids. The CDR3 region has the DNA TGTGCCAGCAGCTTAGGGTACAGGGGTTCTAACTATGGCTACACCTTC. It specifies CASSLGYRGSNYGYTF.

The CDR3 bases are TGTGCCAGCAGCCCAATGACAGGGCGGTTGACTAATGAAAAACTGTTTTTT. It yields the protein CASSPMTGRLTNEKLFF. The J gene is TRBJ1-4, the V gene TRBV9; TRBD1 matches at 7 bases. After removal of 4 bases from V and 2 bases from J, the junction contained 11 bases not matched to a gene. CDR1 is SGDLS, CDR2 YYNGEE, per germline. The CDR3 runs to 17 residues. Complete variable domain (other parts from reference TRBV9 and TRBJ1-4): DSGVTQTPKHLITATGQRVTLRCSPRSGDLSVYWYQQSLDQGLQFLIQYYNGEERAKGNILERFSAQQFPDLHSELNLSSLELGDSALYFCASSPMTGRLTNEKLFFGSGTQLSVL.

CDR3 DNA: TGTGCCAGCAGCCCCGGGAGTGGGAGGAACACTGAAGCTTTCTTT. It yields the protein CASSPGSGRNTEAFF. J is TRBJ1-1 and V is TRBV7-3, with D uncertain. Per germline, CDR1 SGHTA and CDR2 FQGTGA. The CDR3 is made up of 15 amino acids. The germline V and J ends were trimmed by 5 bases and 1 base, with 14 bases remaining between them.

The chain links TRBV5-6 to TRBJ1-2; D remains ambiguous. Trimming left V 0 bases short and J 6 bases short, with 9 bases between. Looked up from germline, CDR1 is SGHDT and CDR2 is YYEEEE. The CDR3 consists of 13 residues. CDR3 sequence: CASSLGKDDGYTF. In nucleotides, the CDR3 is TGTGCCAGCAGCTTGGGGAAGGATGATGGCTACACCTTC.

This chain uses TRBV9 with TRBJ2-7, with D maybe TRBD2 (5 bases). The CDR3 is made up of 15 amino acids. CDR1 SGDLS and CDR2 YYNGEE come from the germline V gene. The ends were cut back, 1 base at V and 1 base at J, with 12 bases in the middle. The CDR3 DNA reads TGTGCCAGCAGCGTAAAGTCCGAGGGTTCCTACGAGCAGTACTTC. It encodes CASSVKSEGSYEQYF.

Only one count was recorded for this clone. The chain is built from TRBV27 and TRBJ2-4; 7 bases agree with TRBD1. The CDR3 loop spans 17 amino acids. With 5 bases clipped from V and 0 bases from J, the junction kept 10 bases outside the gene matches. Germline V gene sequence: CDR1 MNHEY, CDR2 SMNVEV (reference sequence). In DNA form, the CDR3 reads TGTGCCAGCAGTCTGAGACAGGGCCTAATAGCCAAAAACATTCAGTACTTC. Protein: CASSLRQGLIAKNIQYF.

The chain joins TRBV10-3 to TRBJ2-1; TRBD2 matches at 12 bases. Per the germline V gene, CDR1 is ENHRY and CDR2 is SYGVKD. Germline trimming cut 6 bases from V and 2 bases from J; bases unmatched to any gene: 2. The CDR3 is made up of 15 amino acids. As DNA, the CDR3 is TGTGCCATCAGACTAGCGGGGGGAACCTACAATGAGCAGTTCTTC. Protein product: CAIRLAGGTYNEQFF.

This clone was seen a handful of times. The chain joins TRBV29-1 to TRBJ2-7; 7 positions agree with TRBD2. V was clipped by 5 bases and J by 0 bases; unmatched bases: 10. CDR3 length equals 15 residues. The germline CDR1 and CDR2 sequences are SQVTM and ANQGSEA. Here the CDR3 DNA reads TGCAGCGTTAGACCCCACGGGGGGTCCTCCTACGAGCAGTACTTC. Protein sequence: CSVRPHGGSSYEQYF.

The chain is built from TRBV7-8 and TRBJ1-5; D gene uncertain. Trimming removed 5 bases at V and 2 bases at J, with 16 bases between. Per the germline V gene, CDR1 is SGHVS and CDR2 is FQNEAQ. The CDR3 runs 16 residues. The CDR3 reads CASSHEDLTGNQPQHF. CDR3 nucleotide sequence: TGTGCCAGCAGCCACGAGGACTTGACCGGCAATCAGCCCCAGCATTTT.

Only a few counts were recorded for this clone. This rearrangement joins TRBV7-9 to TRBJ2-1; D gene uncertain. Germline loops: CDR1 SEHNR, CDR2 FQNEAQ (reference sequence). This CDR3 has 15 amino acids. The V end lost 4 bases, the J end lost 5 bases, and 15 bases lay between the germline ends. CDR3 protein: CASSSTREYNNEQFF. The CDR3 DNA reads as TGTGCCAGCAGCTCGACACGAGAGTATAACAATGAGCAGTTCTTC.

The V call is TRBV4-1, the J call TRBJ2-5; D is uncertain. CDR3 length: 15 amino acids. The V gene's germline CDR1 is MGHRA and CDR2 YSYEKL. The V gene lost 1 base and the J gene lost 2 bases, with 11 bases spanning the gap. The CDR3 sequence is CASSQVLGRQETQYF. In DNA, the CDR3 is TGCGCCAGCAGCCAAGTTTTGGGCAGACAAGAGACCCAGTACTTC.

CDR3 sequence reads: CASSFLGVPYEQYF. The DNA for the CDR3 is TGTGCCAGCAGCTTTCTGGGAGTGCCCTACGAGCAGTACTTC. The chain is built from TRBV7-9 and TRBJ2-7; D might be TRBD2 (5 bases). The CDR3 extends over 14 amino acids. Germline-derived CDR1 and CDR2 are SEHNR and FQNEAQ (reference sequence). Trimming removed 3 bases from V and 2 bases from J, with 11 bases in between.

This clone turned up a few times. The chain has TRBV4-3 and TRBJ1-2; possible D gene TRBD1, 5 bases. Per germline, CDR1 LGHNA and CDR2 YSLEER. The CDR3 loop spans 15 amino acids. Between the trimmed V and J ends, which lost 4 bases and 1 base, there was a span of 13 bases. The CDR3 DNA reads TGCGCCAGCAGCCTTGGGACGTTTGTTAACTATGGCTACACCTTC. Encoded protein: CASSLGTFVNYGYTF.

The chain joins TRBV10-3 to TRBJ2-7, with a possible D match to TRBD1 (6 bases). V lost 10 bases and J 7 bases, leaving 20 bases between the germline ends. Germline CDR1 and CDR2: ENHRY and SYGVKD. The CDR3 loop spans 13 amino acids. The CDR3 bases are TGTGCCACCCGGGACACGGCCTGGGGGGAGCAGTACTTC. Its protein is CATRDTAWGEQYF.

J is TRBJ1-2 and V is TRBV4-3; D not resolved. Per the germline V gene, CDR1 is LGHNA and CDR2 is YSLEER. The CDR3 contains 14 residues. V lost 0 bases and J lost 8, with 13 bases in between. This CDR3 is CASSQDTALRGYTF. The CDR3 DNA is TGCGCCAGCAGCCAAGATACAGCACTGAGGGGCTACACCTTC.

This chain uses TRBV20-1 with TRBJ2-4; D may be TRBD1 or TRBD2 (6 bases each). V was cut by 8 bases and J by 6 bases, with 11 bases left in between. CDR3 length: 11 amino acids. The germline CDR1 and CDR2 sequences are DFQATT and SNEGSKA (reference sequence). The CDR3 DNA reads TGCAGTCGAGGGGGAGGAAACATTCAGTACTTC. This translates into CSRGGGNIQYF.

This chain links TRBV7-9 with TRBJ1-1; weak D call: TRBD1 (6 bases). Trimming left V 5 bases short and J 0 bases short, with 16 bases between. From germline, CDR1 is SEHNR and CDR2 FQNEAQ (reference sequence). The CDR3 length is 16 residues. CDR3 region: CASSPLDRRLNTEAFF. The CDR3 DNA follows: TGTGCCAGCAGCCCACTAGACAGGCGTTTGAACACTGAAGCTTTCTTT. Combining the CDR3 with reference TRBV7-9 and TRBJ1-1 gives the whole variable domain DTGVSQNPRHKITKRGQNVTFRCDPISEHNRLYWYRQTLGQGPEFLTYFQNEAQLEKSRLLSDRFSAERPKGSFSTLEIQRTEQGDSAMYLCASSPLDRRLNTEAFFGQGTRLTVV.

This clone has only a few counts. The chain links TRBV5-4 to TRBJ1-5, with D unclear. Germline loops: CDR1 SGHNT, CDR2 YYREEE (reference sequence). The ends were cut back, 0 bases at V and 2 bases at J, with 3 bases in the middle. The CDR3 contains 13 residues. Here the CDR3 reads CASSLGRNQPQHF. CDR3 nucleotide sequence: TGTGCCAGCAGCTTGGGTCGCAATCAGCCCCAGCATTTT.

This chain uses TRBV5-4 with TRBJ1-3; D might be TRBD1 (6 bases). In germline, CDR1 is SGHNT, CDR2 YYREEE (reference sequence). The V and J ends lost 3 bases and 3 bases respectively, with 10 bases between them. There are 14 residues in the CDR3. DNA for the CDR3: TGTGCCAGCAGCTCCAGGACAGATGGAAACACCATATATTTT. Residues: CASSSRTDGNTIYF.

A few counts support this clone. The chain uses TRBV4-3 and TRBJ1-5; D call uncertain. The germline V gene encodes CDR1 LGHNA and CDR2 YSLEER. CDR3 length equals 13 residues. Trimming pared 0 bases from V and 3 bases from J, leaving 3 bases between. DNA for the CDR3: TGCGCCAGCAGCCAAGATGACAATCAGCCCCAGCATTTT. Its translation: CASSQDDNQPQHF.

The CDR3 DNA reads TGCGCCAGCACTCTACAGGGTGGGGGGGAGACCCAGTACTTC. It specifies CASTLQGGGETQYF. The chain couples TRBV5-1 to TRBJ2-5; D tentatively fits TRBD1 or TRBD2 (6 bases each). The CDR3 is made up of 14 amino acids. CDR1 is SGHRS, CDR2 YFSETQ, per germline. V was clipped by 6 bases and J by 5 bases, with 17 bases between them.